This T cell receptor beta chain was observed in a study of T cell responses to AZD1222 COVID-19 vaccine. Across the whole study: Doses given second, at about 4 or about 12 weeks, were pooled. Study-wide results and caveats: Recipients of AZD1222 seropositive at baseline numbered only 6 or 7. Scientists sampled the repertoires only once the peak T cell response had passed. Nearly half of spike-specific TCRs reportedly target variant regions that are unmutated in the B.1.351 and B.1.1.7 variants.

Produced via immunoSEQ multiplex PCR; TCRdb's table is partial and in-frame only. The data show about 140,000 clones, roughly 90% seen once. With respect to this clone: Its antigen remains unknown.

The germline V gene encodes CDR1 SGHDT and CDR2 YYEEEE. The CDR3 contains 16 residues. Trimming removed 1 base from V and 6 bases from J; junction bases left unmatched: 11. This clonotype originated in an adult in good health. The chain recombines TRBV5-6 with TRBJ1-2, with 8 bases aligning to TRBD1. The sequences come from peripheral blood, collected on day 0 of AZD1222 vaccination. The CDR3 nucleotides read TGTGCCAGCAGCTTGATGTGGACAGGGAGGGCCCATGGCTACACCTTC. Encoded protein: CASSLMWTGRAHGYTF.